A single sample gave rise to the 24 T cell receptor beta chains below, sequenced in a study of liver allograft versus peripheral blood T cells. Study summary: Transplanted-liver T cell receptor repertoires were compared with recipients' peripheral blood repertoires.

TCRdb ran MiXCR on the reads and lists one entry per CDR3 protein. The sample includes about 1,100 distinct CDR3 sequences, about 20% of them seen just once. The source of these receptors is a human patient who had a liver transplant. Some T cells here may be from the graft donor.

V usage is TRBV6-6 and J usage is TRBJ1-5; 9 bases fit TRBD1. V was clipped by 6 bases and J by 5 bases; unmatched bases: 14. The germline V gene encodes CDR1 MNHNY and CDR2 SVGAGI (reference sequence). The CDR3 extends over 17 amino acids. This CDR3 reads CASSPTTGTGSYQPQHF. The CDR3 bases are TGTGCCAGCAGCCCCACTACCGGGACAGGGAGCTATCAGCCCCAGCATTTT.

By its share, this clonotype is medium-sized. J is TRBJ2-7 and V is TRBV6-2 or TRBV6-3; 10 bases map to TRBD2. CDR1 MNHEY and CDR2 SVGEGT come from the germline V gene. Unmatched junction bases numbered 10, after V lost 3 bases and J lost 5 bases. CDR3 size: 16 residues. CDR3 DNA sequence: TGTGCCAGCAGTTATCTAGCGGGAGTCACCGGGGACGAGCAGTACTTC. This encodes CASSYLAGVTGDEQYF.

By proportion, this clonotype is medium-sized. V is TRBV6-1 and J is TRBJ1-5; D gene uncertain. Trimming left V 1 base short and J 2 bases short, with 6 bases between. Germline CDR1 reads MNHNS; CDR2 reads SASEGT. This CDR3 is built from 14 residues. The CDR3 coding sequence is TGTGCCAGCAGTGAAGGGGTTGGCAATCAGCCCCAGCATTTT. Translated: CASSEGVGNQPQHF.

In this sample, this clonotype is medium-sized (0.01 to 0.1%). CDR3 loop: CASSIPGHTTEANTGELFF. The CDR3 region has the DNA TGTGCCAGCAGCATTCCGGGACATACAACTGAGGCGAACACCGGGGAGCTGTTTTTT. This chain uses TRBV28 with TRBJ2-2; a weak D match, TRBD1 (6 bases). The germline CDR1 and CDR2 sequences are MDHEN and SYDVKM. The CDR3 covers 19 residues. Trimming left V 6 bases short and J 0 bases short, with 23 bases between.

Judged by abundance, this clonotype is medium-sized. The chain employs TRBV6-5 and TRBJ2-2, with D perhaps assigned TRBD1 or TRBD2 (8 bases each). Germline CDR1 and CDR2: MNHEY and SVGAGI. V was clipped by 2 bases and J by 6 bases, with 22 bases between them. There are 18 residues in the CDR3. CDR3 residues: CASSYDRGVASGSGELFF. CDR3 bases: TGTGCCAGCAGTTACGACAGGGGAGTGGCTAGCGGGTCCGGGGAGCTGTTTTTT.

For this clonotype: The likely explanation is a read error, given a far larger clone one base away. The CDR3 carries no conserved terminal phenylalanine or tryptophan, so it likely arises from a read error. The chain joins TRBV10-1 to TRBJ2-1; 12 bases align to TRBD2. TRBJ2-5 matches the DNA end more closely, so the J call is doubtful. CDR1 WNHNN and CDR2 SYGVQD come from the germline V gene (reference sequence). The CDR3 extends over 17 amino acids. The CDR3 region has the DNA TGTGCCATCAGTGAAATATGGACTAGCGGGAACTTGGAGACCCAGTACCTC. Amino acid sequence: CAISEIWTSGNLETQYL.

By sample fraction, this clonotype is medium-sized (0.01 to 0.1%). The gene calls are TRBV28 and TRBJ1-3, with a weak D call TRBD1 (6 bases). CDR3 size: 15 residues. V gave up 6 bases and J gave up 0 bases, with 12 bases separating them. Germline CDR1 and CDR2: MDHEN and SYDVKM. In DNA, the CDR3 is TGTGCCAGCAGACCAGGGGTAAGCTCTGGAAACACCATATATTTT. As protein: CASRPGVSSGNTIYF. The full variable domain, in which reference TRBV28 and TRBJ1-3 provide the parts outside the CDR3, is DVKVTQSSRYLVKRTGEKVFLECVQDMDHENMFWYRQDPGLGLRLIYFSYDVKMKEKGDIPEGYSVSREKKERFSLILESASTNQTSMYLCASRPGVSSGNTIYFGEGSWLTVV.

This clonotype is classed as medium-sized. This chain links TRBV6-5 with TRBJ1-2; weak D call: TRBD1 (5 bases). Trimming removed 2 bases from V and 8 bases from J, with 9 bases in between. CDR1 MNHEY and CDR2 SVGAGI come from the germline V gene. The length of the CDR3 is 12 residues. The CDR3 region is CASSYGGEGYTF. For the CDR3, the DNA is TGTGCCAGCAGTTACGGGGGGGAAGGCTACACCTTC.

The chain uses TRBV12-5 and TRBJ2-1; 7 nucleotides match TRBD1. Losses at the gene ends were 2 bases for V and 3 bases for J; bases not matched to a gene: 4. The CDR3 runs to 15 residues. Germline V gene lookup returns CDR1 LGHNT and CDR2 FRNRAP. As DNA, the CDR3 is TGTGCTAGTGGTTTGCCCGCAGGGGGCTACAATGAGCAGTTCTTC. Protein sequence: CASGLPAGGYNEQFF.

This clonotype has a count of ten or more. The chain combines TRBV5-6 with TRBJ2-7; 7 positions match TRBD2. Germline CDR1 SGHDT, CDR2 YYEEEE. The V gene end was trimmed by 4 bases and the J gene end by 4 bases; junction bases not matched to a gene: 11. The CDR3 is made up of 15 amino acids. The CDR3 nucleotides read TGTGCCAGCAGCACCCTGGCGCTAGCGGCTTACGAGCAGTACTTC. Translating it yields CASSTLALAAYEQYF.

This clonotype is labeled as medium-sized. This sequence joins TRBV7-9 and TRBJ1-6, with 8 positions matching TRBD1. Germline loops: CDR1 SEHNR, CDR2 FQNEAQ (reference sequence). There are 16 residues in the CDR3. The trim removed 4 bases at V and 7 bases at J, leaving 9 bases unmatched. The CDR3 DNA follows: TGTGCCAGCAGCTCTGGAGACAGGGGACTAAATTCACCCCTCCACTTT. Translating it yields CASSSGDRGLNSPLHF. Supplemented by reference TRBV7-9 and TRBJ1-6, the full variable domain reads DTGVSQNPRHKITKRGQNVTFRCDPISEHNRLYWYRQTLGQGPEFLTYFQNEAQLEKSRLLSDRFSAERPKGSFSTLEIQRTEQGDSAMYLCASSSGDRGLNSPLHFGNGTRLTVT.

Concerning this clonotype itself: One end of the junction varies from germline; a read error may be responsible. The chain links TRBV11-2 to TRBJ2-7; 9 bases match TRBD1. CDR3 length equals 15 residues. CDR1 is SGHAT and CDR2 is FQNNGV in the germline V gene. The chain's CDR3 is CGSSLGTGNIYEQYF. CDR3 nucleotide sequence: TGTGGCAGCAGCTTAGGGACAGGGAACATCTACGAGCAGTACTTC.

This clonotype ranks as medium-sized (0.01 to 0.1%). CDR3 in amino acids: CSVDWDTNILNTEAFF. DNA for the CDR3: TGCAGCGTTGACTGGGACACCAACATATTGAACACTGAAGCTTTCTTT. The V and J genes are TRBV29-1 and TRBJ1-1; D may be TRBD1 (6 bases). V was shortened by 3 bases and J by 0 bases, with 17 bases between the two germline ends. The germline gives CDR1 SQVTM, CDR2 ANQGSEA. The CDR3 length is 16 residues.

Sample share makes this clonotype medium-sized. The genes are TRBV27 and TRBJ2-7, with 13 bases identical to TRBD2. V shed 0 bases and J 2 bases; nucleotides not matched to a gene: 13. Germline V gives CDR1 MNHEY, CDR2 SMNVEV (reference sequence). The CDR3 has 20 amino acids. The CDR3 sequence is CASSLSNTVGLAGPTYEQYF. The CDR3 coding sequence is TGTGCCAGCAGTTTATCGAATACCGTGGGACTAGCGGGACCTACCTACGAGCAGTACTTC.

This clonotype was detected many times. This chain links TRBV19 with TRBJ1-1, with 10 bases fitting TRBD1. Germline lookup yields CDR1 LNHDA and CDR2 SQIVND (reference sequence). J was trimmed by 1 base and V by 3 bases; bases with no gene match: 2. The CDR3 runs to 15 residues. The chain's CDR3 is CASSIGDRGNTEAFF. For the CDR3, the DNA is TGTGCCAGTAGTATTGGGGACAGGGGGAACACTGAAGCTTTCTTT. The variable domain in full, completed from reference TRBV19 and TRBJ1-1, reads DGGITQSPKYLFRKEGQNVTLSCEQNLNHDAMYWYRQDPGQGLRLIYYSQIVNDFQKGDIAEGYSVSREKKESFPLTVTSAQKNPTAFYLCASSIGDRGNTEAFFGQGTRLTVV.

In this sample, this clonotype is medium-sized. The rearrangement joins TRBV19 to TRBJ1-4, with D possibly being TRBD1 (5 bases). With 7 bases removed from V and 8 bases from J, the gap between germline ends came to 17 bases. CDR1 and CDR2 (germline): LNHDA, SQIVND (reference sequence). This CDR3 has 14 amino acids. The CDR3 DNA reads TGTGCCAGTACCCTGACAGCGGTTGCGGAAAAACTGTTTTTT. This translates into CASTLTAVAEKLFF.

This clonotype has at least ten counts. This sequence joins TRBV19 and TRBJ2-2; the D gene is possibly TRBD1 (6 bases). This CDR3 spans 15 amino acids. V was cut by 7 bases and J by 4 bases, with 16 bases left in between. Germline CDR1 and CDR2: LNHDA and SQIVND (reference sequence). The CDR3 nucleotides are TGTGCCAGTAACGGGGACAACCCTGTCACCGGGGAGCTGTTTTTT. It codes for CASNGDNPVTGELFF.

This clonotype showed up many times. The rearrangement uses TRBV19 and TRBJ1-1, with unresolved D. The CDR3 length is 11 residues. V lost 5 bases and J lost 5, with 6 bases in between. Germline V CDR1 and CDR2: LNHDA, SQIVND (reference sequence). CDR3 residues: CASSLWTEAFF. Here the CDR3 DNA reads TGTGCCAGTAGTCTCTGGACTGAAGCTTTCTTT.

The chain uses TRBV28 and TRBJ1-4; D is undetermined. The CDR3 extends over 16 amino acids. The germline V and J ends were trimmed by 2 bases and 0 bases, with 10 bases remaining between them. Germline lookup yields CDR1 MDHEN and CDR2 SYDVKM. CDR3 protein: CASSLGQLATNEKLFF. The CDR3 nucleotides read TGTGCCAGCAGTTTAGGGCAGCTCGCAACTAATGAAAAACTGTTTTTT.

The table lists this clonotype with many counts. The CDR3 spells CASRYRLEGTEAFF. The CDR3 DNA reads TGTGCCAGCAGATACAGGTTGGAGGGCACTGAAGCTTTCTTT. The chain combines TRBV12-3 or TRBV12-4 with TRBJ1-1, with a tentative D call TRBD1 (5 bases). This CDR3 region has 14 residues. V shed 6 bases and J shed 4 bases, with 15 bases lying between them.

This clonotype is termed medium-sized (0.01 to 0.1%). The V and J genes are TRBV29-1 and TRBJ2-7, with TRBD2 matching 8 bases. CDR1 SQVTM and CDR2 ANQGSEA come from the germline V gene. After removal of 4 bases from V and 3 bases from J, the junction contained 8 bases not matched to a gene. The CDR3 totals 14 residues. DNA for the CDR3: TGCAGCGTTGTGATAACGGGGGGGGTCTACGAGCAGTACTTC. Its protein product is CSVVITGGVYEQYF.

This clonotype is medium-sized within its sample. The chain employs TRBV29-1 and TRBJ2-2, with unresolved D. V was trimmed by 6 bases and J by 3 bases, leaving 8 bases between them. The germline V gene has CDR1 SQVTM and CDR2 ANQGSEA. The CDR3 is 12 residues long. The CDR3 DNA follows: TGCAGCGTGGACGAGGACACCGGGGAGCTGTTTTTT. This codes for CSVDEDTGELFF.

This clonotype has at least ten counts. The CDR3 loop reads CASSLGSEGAFF. The CDR3 DNA is TGTGCCAGCAGCTTGGGTTCTGAAGGAGCTTTCTTT. V usage is TRBV7-9 and J usage is TRBJ1-1; D gene unclear. The CDR3 spans 12 residues. Looked up from germline, CDR1 is SEHNR and CDR2 is FQNEAQ (reference sequence). Trimming left V 3 bases short and J 10 bases short, with 12 bases between.

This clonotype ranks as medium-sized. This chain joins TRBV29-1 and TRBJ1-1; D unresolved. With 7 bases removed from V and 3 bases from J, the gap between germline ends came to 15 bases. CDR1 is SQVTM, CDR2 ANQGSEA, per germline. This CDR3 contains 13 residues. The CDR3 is CSAFLSGYTEAFF. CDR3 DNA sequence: TGCAGCGCGTTCCTCTCAGGATACACTGAAGCTTTCTTT.